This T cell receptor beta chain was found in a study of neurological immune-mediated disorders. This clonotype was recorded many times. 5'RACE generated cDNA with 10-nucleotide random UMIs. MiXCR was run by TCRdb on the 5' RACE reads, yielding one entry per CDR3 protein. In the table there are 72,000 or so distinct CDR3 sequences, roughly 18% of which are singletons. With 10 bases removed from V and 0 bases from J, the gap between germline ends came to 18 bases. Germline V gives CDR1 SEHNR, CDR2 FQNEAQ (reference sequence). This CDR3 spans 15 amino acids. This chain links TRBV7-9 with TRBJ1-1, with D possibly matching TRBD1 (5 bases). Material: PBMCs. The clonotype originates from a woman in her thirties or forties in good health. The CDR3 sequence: CATSRRRGMNTEAFF. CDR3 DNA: TGTGCCACATCTCGGAGGCGGGGGATGAACACTGAAGCTTTCTTT.